The following is a T cell receptor (beta chain) sequence with its context. Its antigen is currently not known. Per-base qualities were not stored, and no clone one base away is much larger. This entry is derived from a study of T cells in localized non-small cell lung cancer (dated by TCRdb to 2020 to 2021). Looking at the study overall: Comparing tumors with uninvolved tumor-adjacent lungs, the study looked at the T cell repertoires of approximately 240 patients with early-stage NSCLC. The cohort comprised some 240 treatment-naïve NSCLC patients with resected, localized lung tumors. NSCLC patients had a mean age of roughly 69 years, and about 140 were male and around 110 female. The investigation overall reported the following: A median of about 61 of the top 100 tumor clones turned up in the paired uninvolved adjacent lung, and some 27 of those clones also ranked among the top 100 of that same adjacent lung. Because the study design was exploratory, TCR variables were selected using unadjusted p-values without false-discovery rate correction. Uninvolved tumor-adjacent lung showed the highest T cell clonality, higher than tumor, which suggests more focused antigenic responses in the uninvolved tumor-adjacent lung. Because multi-region sequencing of the tumors was not done, intratumor heterogeneity could not be ruled out. Longer overall survival was associated with higher blood T cell density, whereas shorter survival was associated with higher adjacent-lung clonality.

TCR beta CDR3 regions were sequenced from DNA using the immunoSEQ Assay. The study's own analysis went as follows. To compute T cell density, TCR beta template counts were normalized to usable DNA, which was estimated by amplifying housekeeping genes. Using the preseqR package, richness was estimated by extrapolating to 120,000 templates for tissue samples and 400,000 templates for PBMC samples. Clonality was taken to be one minus Pielou's evenness. Differential abundance testing on productive amino-acid clonotypes, with a minimum total count of 5 and an alpha of 0.1, was used to identify tissue-enriched TCRs. The Jaccard Index and the Morisita Overlap Index were used to measure how much the repertoires overlapped between compartments. GLIPH grouped TCR beta CDR3s together with public tetramer-defined viral CDR3s, and a viral motif had to include at least three viral sequences and also show V-gene enrichment. TCRdb provides this immuneACCESS table in a form limited to in-frame rearrangements. Some clones are lacking; in checked studies, under half of them reflect an unresolved V gene, and why the rest are absent is not known. V and J calls and clone size follow that table, whereas D and trimming were derived from the DNA. The sample table lists 50,000 to 75,000 clones, about 89% of them with a count of one. The top ten clonotypes cover 15% to 20% of the sample.

CDR1 and CDR2, looked up from the germline V gene, are LGHNA and YNFKEQ. The germline ends are 10 bases apart after V is trimmed by 4 bases and J by 1 base. The CDR3 numbers 15 residues from cysteine through phenylalanine. Only the CDR3 DNA stays, 45 bases, in frame from base 1. At diagnosis, peripheral blood, uninvolved tumor-adjacent lung and tumor were collected and stored as a combination of fresh-frozen and FFPE material. For TCR repertoire profiling, blood samples were analyzed as peripheral blood mononuclear cells. The sequence was obtained from a man aged 35 to 70 with stage I lung adenocarcinoma. The specimen was peripheral blood, collected before any cancer treatment. Here the chain combines TRBV4-2 and TRBJ2-2, with an unclear D gene assignment. The DNA sequence reads TGTGCCAGCAGCCCCAACGTGGGGAACACCGGGGAGCTGTTTTTT. Its protein reads: CASSPNVGNTGELFF.